This T cell receptor (beta chain) was sequenced during a study of cytomegalovirus exposure and HLA in healthy donors. Study-level points and caveats: Earlier results showed most TCR beta V segments being productive about 87% or about 30% of the time. Later on, a genetic analysis was performed. It linked a missense variant in DCLRE1C with V- and J-gene trimming of TCR beta.

Participants comprised healthy donors of bone marrow. This PCR relied on a set of 60 Vbeta primers and 13 Jbeta primers. Source study methods: Later work found about 80 million unique TCR beta chains, with 9.5 million to 11 million shared. Sequencing used immunoSEQ multiplex PCR; TCRdb keeps in-frame clones, though not all of them. For V, J and clone size, that table is used; D and trimming come from the DNA. The repertoire holds some 150,000 clones, 75% to 80% seen once, with 1.7% in the top ten. V lost 8 bases and J lost 1; bases outside the gene matches: 4. This CDR3 region has 12 residues. Germline V gene lookup returns CDR1 SQVTM and CDR2 ANQGSEA. About this clone itself: No antigen is known for it.

Sequenced sample: PBMCs. The chain uses TRBV29-1 and TRBJ2-5; the match to TRBD1 covers 7 bases. The source of this sequence is a woman aged 30 to 39 in good health and CMV-seronegative. The DNA of the CDR3 is TGCAGCTTGGGACAGCGCCAAGAGACCCAGTACTTC. It specifies CSLGQRQETQYF.